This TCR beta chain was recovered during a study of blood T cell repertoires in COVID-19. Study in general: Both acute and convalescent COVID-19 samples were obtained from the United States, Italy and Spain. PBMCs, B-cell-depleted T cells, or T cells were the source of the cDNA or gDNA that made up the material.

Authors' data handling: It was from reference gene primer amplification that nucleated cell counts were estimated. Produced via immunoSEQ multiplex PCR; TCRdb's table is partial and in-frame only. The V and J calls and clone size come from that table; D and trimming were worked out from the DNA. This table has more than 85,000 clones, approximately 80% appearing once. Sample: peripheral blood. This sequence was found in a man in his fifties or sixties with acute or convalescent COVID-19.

CDR3 loop: CASSLGTAPRVGYTF. CDR3 in DNA: TGTGCCAGCAGCTTAGGCACAGCCCCGCGGGTTGGCTACACCTTC. The chain has TRBV11-2 and TRBJ1-2; D call uncertain. Deletions cut 1 base from V and 7 bases from J, with 16 bases between. CDR1 is SGHAT and CDR2 is FQNNGV in the germline V gene. CDR3 length: 15 residues.